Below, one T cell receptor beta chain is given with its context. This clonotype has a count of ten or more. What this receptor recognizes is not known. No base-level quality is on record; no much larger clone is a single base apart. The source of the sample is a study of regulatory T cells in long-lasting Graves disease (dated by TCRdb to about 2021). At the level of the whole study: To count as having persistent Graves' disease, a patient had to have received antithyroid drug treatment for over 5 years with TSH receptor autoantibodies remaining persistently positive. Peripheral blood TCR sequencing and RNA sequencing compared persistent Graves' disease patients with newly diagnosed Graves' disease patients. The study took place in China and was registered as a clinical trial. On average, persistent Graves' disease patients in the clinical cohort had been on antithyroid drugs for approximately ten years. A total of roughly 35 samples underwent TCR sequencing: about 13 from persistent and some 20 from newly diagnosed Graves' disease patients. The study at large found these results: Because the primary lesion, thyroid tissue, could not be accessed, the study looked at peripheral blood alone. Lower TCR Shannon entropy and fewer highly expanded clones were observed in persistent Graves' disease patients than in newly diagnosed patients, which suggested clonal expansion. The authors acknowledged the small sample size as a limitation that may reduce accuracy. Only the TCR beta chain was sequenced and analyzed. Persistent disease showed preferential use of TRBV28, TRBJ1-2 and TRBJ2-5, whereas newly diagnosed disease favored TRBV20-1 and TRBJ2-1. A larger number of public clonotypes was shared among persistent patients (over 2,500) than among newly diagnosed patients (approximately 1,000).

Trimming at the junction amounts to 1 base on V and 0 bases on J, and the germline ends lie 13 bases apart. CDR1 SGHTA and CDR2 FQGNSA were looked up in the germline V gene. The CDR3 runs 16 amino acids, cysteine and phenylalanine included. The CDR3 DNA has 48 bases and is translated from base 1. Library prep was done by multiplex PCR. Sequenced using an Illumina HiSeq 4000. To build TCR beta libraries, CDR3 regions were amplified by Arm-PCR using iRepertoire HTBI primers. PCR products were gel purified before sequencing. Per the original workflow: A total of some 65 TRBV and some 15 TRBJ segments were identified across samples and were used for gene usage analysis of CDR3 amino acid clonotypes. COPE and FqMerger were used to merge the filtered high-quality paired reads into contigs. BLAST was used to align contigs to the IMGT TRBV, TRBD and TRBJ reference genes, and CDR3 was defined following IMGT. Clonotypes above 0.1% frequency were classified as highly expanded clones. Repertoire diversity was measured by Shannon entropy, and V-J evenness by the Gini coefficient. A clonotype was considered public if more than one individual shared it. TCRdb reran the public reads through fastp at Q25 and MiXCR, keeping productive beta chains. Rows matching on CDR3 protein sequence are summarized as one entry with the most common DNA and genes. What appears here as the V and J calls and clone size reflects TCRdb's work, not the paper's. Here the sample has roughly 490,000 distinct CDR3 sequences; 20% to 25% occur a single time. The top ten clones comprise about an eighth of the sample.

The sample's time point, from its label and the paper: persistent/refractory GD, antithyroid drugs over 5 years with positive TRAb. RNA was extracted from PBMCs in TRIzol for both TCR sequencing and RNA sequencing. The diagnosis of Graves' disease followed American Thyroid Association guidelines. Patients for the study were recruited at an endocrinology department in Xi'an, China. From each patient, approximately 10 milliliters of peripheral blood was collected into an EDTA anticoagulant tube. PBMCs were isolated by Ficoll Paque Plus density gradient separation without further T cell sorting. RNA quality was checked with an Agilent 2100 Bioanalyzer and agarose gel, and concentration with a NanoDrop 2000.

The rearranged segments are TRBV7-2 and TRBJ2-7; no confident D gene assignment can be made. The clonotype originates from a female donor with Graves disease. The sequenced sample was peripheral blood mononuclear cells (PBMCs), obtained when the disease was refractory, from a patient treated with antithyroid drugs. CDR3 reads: CASSLGGHSSSYEQYF. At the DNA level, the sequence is TGTGCCAGCAGCTTAGGTGGCCATTCAAGCTCCTACGAGCAGTACTTC.